These 22 T cell receptor beta chains came from one sample sequenced in a study of blood T cell repertoires in COVID-19. Profiling relied on immunoSEQ multiplex PCR, and the TCRdb table lists in-frame clones only, not all of them. The sample carries under 300,000 clones, 75% to 90% recorded once. Sequencing was carried out using peripheral blood. The receptors originated from a woman aged 65 to 85 with acute or convalescent COVID-19.

The V gene is TRBV10-3, the J gene TRBJ2-3; TRBD2 agrees at 9 bases. V was pared by 4 bases and J by 6 bases, with 23 bases of the junction left unmatched. The V gene's germline CDR1 is ENHRY and CDR2 SYGVKD. CDR3 length equals 20 residues. CDR3 amino acids: CAISARGLAGYLGSKDTQYF. Written as DNA, the CDR3 is TGTGCCATCAGTGCAAGGGGGCTAGCGGGGTATCTGGGGTCCAAGGATACGCAGTATTTT.

The rearrangement links TRBV5-6 to TRBJ2-4; D gene uncertain. Germline V gene lookup returns CDR1 SGHDT and CDR2 YYEEEE. Trimming cost V 1 base and J 0 bases, with 11 bases left between them. This CDR3 is 16 amino acids long. The CDR3, as DNA: TGTGCCAGCAGCTTGCTATCGTCCATAGCCAAAAACATTCAGTACTTC. Protein sequence: CASSLLSSIAKNIQYF.

DNA of the CDR3: TGTGCCTGCCGGGAAAACACTGAAGCTTTCTTT. Translating gives CACRENTEAFF. The V and J genes are TRBV12-3 or TRBV12-4 and TRBJ1-1; D remains unclear. The V and J ends lost 11 bases and 2 bases respectively, with 9 bases between them. CDR3 length: 11 residues.

J is TRBJ2-3 and V is TRBV29-1; D possibly corresponds to TRBD1 (6 bases). There are 14 residues in the CDR3. Looked up from germline, CDR1 is SQVTM and CDR2 is ANQGSEA. V was pared by 3 bases and J by 2 bases, with 12 bases between. The CDR3 bases are TGCAGCGTTGACGGGACATCGAACACAGATACGCAGTATTTT. This gives the protein CSVDGTSNTDTQYF.

In DNA, the CDR3 is TGTGCCAGCAGTTCAACTAGCGGGAGCTCCTACAATGAGCAGTTCTTC. Amino acids: CASSSTSGSSYNEQFF. The V gene is TRBV4-2, the J gene TRBJ2-1; TRBD2 aligns across 11 bases. Looked up from germline, CDR1 is LGHNA and CDR2 is YNFKEQ. Trimming cost V 6 bases and J 0 bases; bases outside gene matches: 4. This CDR3 is 16 amino acids long.

The chain recombines TRBV7-2 with TRBJ1-2; unclear D gene. Trimming pared 2 bases from V and 4 bases from J, leaving 11 bases between. Germline CDR1 is SGHTA and CDR2 is FQGNSA. This CDR3 contains 14 residues. The CDR3 sequence: CASSLHRRGYGYTF. CDR3 nucleotide sequence: TGTGCCAGCAGCTTACACAGACGGGGCTATGGCTACACCTTC.

The chain uses TRBV15 and TRBJ1-2; no definite D call. This CDR3 is built from 13 residues. With 0 bases removed from V and 8 bases from J, the gap between germline ends came to 10 bases. Germline loops: CDR1 LNHNV, CDR2 YYDKDF (reference sequence). The CDR3 spells CATSRDGLRGYTF. CDR3 DNA sequence: TGTGCCACCAGCAGAGATGGACTGAGAGGCTACACCTTC. The whole variable domain, remainder taken from reference TRBV15 and TRBJ1-2, is DAMVIQNPRYQVTQFGKPVTLSCSQTLNHNVMYWYQQKSSQAPKLLFHYYDKDFNNEADTPDNFQSRRPNTSFCFLDIRSPGLGDTAMYLCATSRDGLRGYTFGSGTRLTVV.

The J gene is TRBJ1-2, the V gene TRBV7-8; weak D call: TRBD1 (6 bases). This CDR3 has 13 residues. V dropped 5 bases and J dropped 8 bases, with 15 bases sitting between them. The V gene's germline CDR1 is SGHVS and CDR2 FQNEAQ. The CDR3 DNA follows: TGTGCCAGCAGCCGGGTGCGGGGGGGCGGCTACACCTTC. This codes for CASSRVRGGGYTF.

This chain uses TRBV6-6 with TRBJ2-3; no firm D call. The length of the CDR3 is 12 residues. V was pared by 0 bases and J by 4 bases, with 2 bases between. CDR1 is MNHNY and CDR2 is SVGAGI in the germline V gene (reference sequence). CDR3 DNA sequence: TGTGCCAGCAGTTACTCCTCAGATACGCAGTATTTT. Translating gives CASSYSSDTQYF.

The genes are TRBV6-1 and TRBJ1-2, with 7 positions matching TRBD1. CDR3 length equals 15 residues. After removal of 3 bases from V and 0 bases from J, the junction contained 4 bases not matched to a gene. Germline CDR1 reads MNHNS; CDR2 reads SASEGT. The CDR3 is CASSERDRANYGYTF. The CDR3 bases are TGTGCCAGCAGTGAGCGTGACAGGGCTAACTATGGCTACACCTTC.

V usage is TRBV4-1 and J usage is TRBJ1-2; the match to TRBD1 covers 7 bases. Germline assignment: CDR1 MGHRA and CDR2 YSYEKL. The V and J ends lost 2 bases and 2 bases, in that order; junction bases with no gene match: 8. There are 16 residues in the CDR3. In DNA form, the CDR3 reads TGCGCCAGCAGCCAAAGTAGGGCAGGGGGGAACTATGGCTACACCTTC. Residues: CASSQSRAGGNYGYTF.

This clone was counted at least ten times. V gene TRBV3-1 (or the pseudogene TRBV3-2) combines with J gene TRBJ2-1; 15 bases line up with TRBD2. The V gene end was trimmed by 4 bases and the J gene end by 12 bases; junction bases not matched to a gene: 4. The CDR3 runs to 14 residues. CDR1 and CDR2 (germline): LGHDT, YNNKEL (reference sequence). The CDR3 loop is CASSPRTSGGAQFF. In nucleotides, the CDR3 is TGTGCCAGCAGCCCCCGGACTAGCGGGGGGGCGCAGTTCTTC.

The gene calls are TRBV19 and TRBJ1-2; D is undetermined. The CDR3 is 14 amino acids. V shed 0 bases and J shed 4 bases, with 9 bases lying between them. The germline V gene has CDR1 LNHDA and CDR2 SQIVND (reference sequence). CDR3 coding DNA: TGTGCCAGTAGTATAGATCCGGGGATCTATGGCTACACCTTC. Its protein is CASSIDPGIYGYTF.

The chain employs TRBV6-6 and TRBJ1-6, with TRBD1 matching 7 bases. The V segment lost 6 bases and the J segment 7 bases; nucleotides outside the gene matches: 12. The V gene's germline CDR1 is MNHNY and CDR2 SVGAGI (reference sequence). CDR3 size: 16 residues. CDR3 region: CASSPSATGKNSPLHF. CDR3 bases: TGTGCCAGCAGCCCCTCCGCGACAGGGAAAAATTCACCCCTCCACTTT.

This rearrangement joins TRBV10-3 to TRBJ2-3; a weak D match, TRBD1 (6 bases). The germline V and J ends were trimmed by 2 bases and 3 bases, with 9 bases remaining between them. The CDR3 consists of 14 residues. The germline CDR1 and CDR2 sequences are ENHRY and SYGVKD. The DNA for the CDR3 is TGTGCCATCAGTGAGGTGAGGGGGACAGATACGCAGTATTTT. It is translated as CAISEVRGTDTQYF.

The chain combines TRBV5-4 with TRBJ2-7; 15 bases are a match to TRBD2. The CDR3 spans 15 residues. CDR1 and CDR2 (germline): SGHNT, YYREEE (reference sequence). Trimming removed 4 bases from V and 7 bases from J; junction bases left unmatched: 6. CDR3 bases: TGTGCCAGCAGCCCCGGGACTAGCGGGGGGAATGAGCAGTACTTC. Translating it yields CASSPGTSGGNEQYF.

With respect to this clone: This sample includes further DNA sequences coding for the same CDR3. This chain connects TRBV18 to TRBJ1-2, with a possible D match to TRBD1 (5 bases). V was cut by 3 bases and J by 8 bases, with 13 bases left in between. CDR3 length: 13 residues. Germline values: CDR1 KGHSH, CDR2 LQKENI. CDR3 in amino acids: CASSPGQGGGYTF. The CDR3 DNA is TGTGCCAGCTCACCGGGGCAGGGTGGCGGCTACACCTTC.

The chain is built from TRBV5-4 and TRBJ1-2, with D unclear. The CDR3 is made up of 15 amino acids. From germline, CDR1 is SGHNT and CDR2 YYREEE (reference sequence). V was shortened by 4 bases and J by 4 bases, with 17 bases between the two germline ends. The CDR3 reads CASSPGNGIAYGYTF. CDR3 in DNA: TGTGCCAGCAGCCCTGGAAACGGGATTGCCTATGGCTACACCTTC.

This chain links TRBV3-1 (or the pseudogene TRBV3-2) with TRBJ2-5; 8 bases agree with TRBD2. CDR1 is LGHDT, CDR2 YNNKEL, per germline (reference sequence). The CDR3 totals 14 residues. The V and J ends lost 6 bases and 1 base, in that order; junction bases with no gene match: 4. This CDR3 reads CASRPSGGQETQYF. The CDR3 DNA is TGTGCCAGCAGACCAAGCGGGGGCCAAGAGACCCAGTACTTC.

This chain joins TRBV4-1 and TRBJ1-1, with D possibly matching TRBD1 (6 bases). V was cut by 4 bases and J by 1 base, with 13 bases left in between. This CDR3 region has 15 residues. Germline V gene lookup returns CDR1 MGHRA and CDR2 YSYEKL. CDR3 loop: CASSLEGGKNTEAFF. The CDR3 DNA reads TGCGCCAGCAGCCTTGAAGGGGGAAAGAACACTGAAGCTTTCTTT.

This chain uses TRBV9 with TRBJ1-2; 7 bases are shared with TRBD1. From germline, CDR1 is SGDLS and CDR2 YYNGEE. V lost 4 bases, J lost 0 bases, and 3 bases stayed unmatched. This CDR3 spans 14 amino acids. The CDR3 bases are TGTGCCAGCAGCTCAGGACAGGCTAACTATGGCTACACCTTC. It translates to CASSSGQANYGYTF.

The rearrangement uses TRBV9 and TRBJ1-2, with TRBD1 as a possible D gene (5 bases). V shed 5 bases and J shed 8 bases, with 16 bases lying between them. The V gene's germline CDR1 is SGDLS and CDR2 YYNGEE. This CDR3 is 13 amino acids long. CDR3 sequence: CASRTLTGGGYTF. The CDR3 DNA sequence: TGTGCCAGCAGAACATTAACAGGAGGGGGCTACACCTTC.